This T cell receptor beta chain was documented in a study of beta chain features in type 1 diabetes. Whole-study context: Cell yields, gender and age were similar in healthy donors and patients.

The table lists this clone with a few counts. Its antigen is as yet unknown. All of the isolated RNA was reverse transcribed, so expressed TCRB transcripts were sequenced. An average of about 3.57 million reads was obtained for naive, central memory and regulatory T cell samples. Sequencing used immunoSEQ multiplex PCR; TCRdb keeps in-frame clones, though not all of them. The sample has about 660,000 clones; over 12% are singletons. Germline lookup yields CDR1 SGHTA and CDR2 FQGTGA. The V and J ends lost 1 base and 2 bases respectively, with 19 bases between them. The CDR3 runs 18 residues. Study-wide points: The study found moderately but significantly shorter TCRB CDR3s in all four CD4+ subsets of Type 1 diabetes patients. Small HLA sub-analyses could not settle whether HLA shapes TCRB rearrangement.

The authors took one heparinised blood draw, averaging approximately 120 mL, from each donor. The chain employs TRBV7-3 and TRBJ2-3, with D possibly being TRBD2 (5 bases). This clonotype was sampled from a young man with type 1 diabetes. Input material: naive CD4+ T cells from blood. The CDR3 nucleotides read TGTGCCAGCAGCTTAATGGTTCTCGCGCGGGTTAACACAGATACGCAGTATTTT. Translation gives CASSLMVLARVNTDTQYF. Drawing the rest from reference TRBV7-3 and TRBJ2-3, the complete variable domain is GAGVSQTPSNKVTEKGKYVELRCDPISGHTALYWYRQSLGQGPEFLIYFQGTGAADDSGLPNDRFFAVRPEGSVSTLKIQRTERGDSAVYLCASSLMVLARVNTDTQYFGPGTRLTVL.